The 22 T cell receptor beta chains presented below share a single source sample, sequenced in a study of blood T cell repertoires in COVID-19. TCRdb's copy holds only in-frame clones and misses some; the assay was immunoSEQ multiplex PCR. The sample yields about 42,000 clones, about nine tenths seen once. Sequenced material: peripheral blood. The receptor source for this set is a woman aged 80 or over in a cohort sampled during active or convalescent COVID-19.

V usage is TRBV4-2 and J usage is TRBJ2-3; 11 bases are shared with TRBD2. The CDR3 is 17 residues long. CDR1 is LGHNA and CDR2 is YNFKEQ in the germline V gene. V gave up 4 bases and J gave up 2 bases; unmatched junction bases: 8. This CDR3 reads CASSRLWGLAATDTQYF. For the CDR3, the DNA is TGTGCCAGCAGCCGATTGTGGGGACTAGCGGCCACAGATACGCAGTATTTT.

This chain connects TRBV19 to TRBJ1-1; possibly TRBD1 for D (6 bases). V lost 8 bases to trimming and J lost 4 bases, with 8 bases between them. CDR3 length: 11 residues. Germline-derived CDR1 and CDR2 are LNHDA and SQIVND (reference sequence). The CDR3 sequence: CASLQGTEAFF. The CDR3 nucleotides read TGTGCCAGTCTACAGGGCACTGAAGCTTTCTTT.

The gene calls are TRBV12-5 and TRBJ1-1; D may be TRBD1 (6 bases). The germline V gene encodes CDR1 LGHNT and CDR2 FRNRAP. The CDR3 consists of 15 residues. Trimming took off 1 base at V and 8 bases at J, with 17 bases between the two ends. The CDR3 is CASGLAPPGAREAFF. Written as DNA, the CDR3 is TGTGCTAGTGGTTTGGCCCCCCCAGGGGCAAGGGAAGCTTTCTTT.

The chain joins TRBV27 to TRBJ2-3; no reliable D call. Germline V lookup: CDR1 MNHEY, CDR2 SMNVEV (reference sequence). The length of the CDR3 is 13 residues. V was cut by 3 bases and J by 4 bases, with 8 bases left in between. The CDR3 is CASSFGGADTQYF. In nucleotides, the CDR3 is TGTGCCAGCAGTTTCGGTGGTGCAGATACGCAGTATTTT.

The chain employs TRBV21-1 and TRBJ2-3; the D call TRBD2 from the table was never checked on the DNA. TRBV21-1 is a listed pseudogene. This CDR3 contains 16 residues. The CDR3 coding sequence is TGTGCCAGCAGACAAGCGACGGGGGGCCTTTGGAATACGCAGTATTTT. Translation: CASRQATGGLWNTQYF.

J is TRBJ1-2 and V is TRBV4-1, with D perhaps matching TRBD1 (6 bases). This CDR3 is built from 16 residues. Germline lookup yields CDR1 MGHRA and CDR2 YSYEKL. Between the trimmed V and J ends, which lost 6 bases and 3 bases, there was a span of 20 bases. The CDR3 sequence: CASSIGGGAFDYGYTF. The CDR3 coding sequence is TGCGCCAGCAGTATTGGGGGGGGCGCGTTTGACTATGGCTACACCTTC.

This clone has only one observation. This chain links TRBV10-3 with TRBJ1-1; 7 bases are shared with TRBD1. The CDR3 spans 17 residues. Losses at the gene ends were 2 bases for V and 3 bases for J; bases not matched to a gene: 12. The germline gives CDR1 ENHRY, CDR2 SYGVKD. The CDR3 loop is CAISEPTGFWGDTEAFF. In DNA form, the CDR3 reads TGTGCCATCAGTGAGCCGACAGGGTTTTGGGGAGACACTGAAGCTTTCTTT.

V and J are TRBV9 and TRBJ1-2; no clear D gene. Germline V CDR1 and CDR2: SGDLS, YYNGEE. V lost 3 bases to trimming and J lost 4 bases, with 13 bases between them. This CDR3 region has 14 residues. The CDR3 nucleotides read TGTGCCAGCAGCGGGAACATCGGGAGCTATGGCTACACCTTC. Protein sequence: CASSGNIGSYGYTF.

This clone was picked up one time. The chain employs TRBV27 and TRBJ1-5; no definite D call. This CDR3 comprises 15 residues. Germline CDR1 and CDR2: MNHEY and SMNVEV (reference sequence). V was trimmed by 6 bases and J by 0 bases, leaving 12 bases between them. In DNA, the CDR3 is TGTGCCAGCAGGAGGGAAGGCTATAGCAATCAGCCCCAGCATTTT. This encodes CASRREGYSNQPQHF.

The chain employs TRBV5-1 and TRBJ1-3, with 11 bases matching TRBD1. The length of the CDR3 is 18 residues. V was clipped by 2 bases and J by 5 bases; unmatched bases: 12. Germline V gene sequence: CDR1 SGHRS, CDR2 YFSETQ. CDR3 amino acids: CASSFRTGGKGSRNTIYF. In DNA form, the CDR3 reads TGCGCCAGCAGCTTTAGGACAGGGGGCAAAGGGTCTAGAAACACCATATATTTT. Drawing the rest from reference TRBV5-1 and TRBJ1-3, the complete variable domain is KAGVTQTPRYLIKTRGQQVTLSCSPISGHRSVSWYQQTPGQGLQFLFEYFSETQRNKGNFPGRFSGRQFSNSRSEMNVSTLELGDSALYLCASSFRTGGKGSRNTIYFGEGSWLTVV.

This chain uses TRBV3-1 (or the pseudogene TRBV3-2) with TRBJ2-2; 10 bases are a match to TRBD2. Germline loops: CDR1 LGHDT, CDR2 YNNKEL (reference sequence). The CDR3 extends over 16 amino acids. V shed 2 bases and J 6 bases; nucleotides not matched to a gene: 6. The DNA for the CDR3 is TGTGCCAGCAGCCAACTAGCGGGAGTTGTATCCGGGGAGCTGTTTTTT. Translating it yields CASSQLAGVVSGELFF.

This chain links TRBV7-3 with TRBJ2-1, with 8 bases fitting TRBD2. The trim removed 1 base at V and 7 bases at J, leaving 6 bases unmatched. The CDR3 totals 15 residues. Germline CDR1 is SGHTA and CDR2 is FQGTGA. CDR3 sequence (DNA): TGTGCCAGCAGCTTAAGTAGCGGGGAGTTGAATGAGCAGTTCTTC. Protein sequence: CASSLSSGELNEQFF.

The chain's CDR3 is CASSHERGAYEQYF. The CDR3 nucleotides read TGTGCCAGCAGCCACGAACGGGGTGCCTACGAGCAGTACTTC. The rearrangement links TRBV11-3 to TRBJ2-7; D might be TRBD2 (5 bases). The CDR3 has 14 amino acids. V was cut by 5 bases and J by 2 bases, with 13 bases left in between. Germline V gene lookup returns CDR1 SGHNT and CDR2 YENEEA.

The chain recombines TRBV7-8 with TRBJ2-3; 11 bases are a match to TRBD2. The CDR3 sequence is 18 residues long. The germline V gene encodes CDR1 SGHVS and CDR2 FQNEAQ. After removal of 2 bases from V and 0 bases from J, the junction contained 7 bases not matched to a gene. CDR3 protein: CASSLSTSGGPSTDTQYF. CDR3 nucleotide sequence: TGTGCCAGCAGCTTATCTACTAGCGGGGGACCCAGCACAGATACGCAGTATTTT.

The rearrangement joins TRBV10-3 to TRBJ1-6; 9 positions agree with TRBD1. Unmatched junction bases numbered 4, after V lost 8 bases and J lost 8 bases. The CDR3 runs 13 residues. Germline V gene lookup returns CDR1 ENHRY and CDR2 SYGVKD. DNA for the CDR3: TGTGCCATCGGGGGACAGGGCGATTCACCCCTCCACTTT. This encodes CAIGGQGDSPLHF.

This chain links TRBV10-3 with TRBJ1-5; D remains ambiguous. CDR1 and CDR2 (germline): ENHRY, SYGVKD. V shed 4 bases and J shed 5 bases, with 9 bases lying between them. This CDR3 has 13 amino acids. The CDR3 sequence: CAISGESDQPQHF. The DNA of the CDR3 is TGTGCCATCAGTGGAGAATCCGATCAGCCCCAGCATTTT.

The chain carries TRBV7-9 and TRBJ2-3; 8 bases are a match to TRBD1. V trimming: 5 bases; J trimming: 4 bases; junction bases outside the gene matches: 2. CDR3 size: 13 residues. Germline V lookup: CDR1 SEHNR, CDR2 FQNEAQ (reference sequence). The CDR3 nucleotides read TGTGCCAGCAGCCCCAGGGGGCCAGATACGCAGTATTTT. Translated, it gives CASSPRGPDTQYF.

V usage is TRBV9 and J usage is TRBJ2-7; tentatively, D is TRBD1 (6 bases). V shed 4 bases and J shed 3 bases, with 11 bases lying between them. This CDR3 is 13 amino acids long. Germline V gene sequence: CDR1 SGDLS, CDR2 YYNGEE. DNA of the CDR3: TGTGCCAGCAGCCGGGACAAACTCTACGAGCAGTACTTC. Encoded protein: CASSRDKLYEQYF.

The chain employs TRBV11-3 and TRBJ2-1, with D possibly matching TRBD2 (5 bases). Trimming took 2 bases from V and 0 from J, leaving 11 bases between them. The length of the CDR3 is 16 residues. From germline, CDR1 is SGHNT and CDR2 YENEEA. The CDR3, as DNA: TGTGCCAGCAGCTTATTTACGGGGAGCTCCTACAATGAGCAGTTCTTC. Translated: CASSLFTGSSYNEQFF.

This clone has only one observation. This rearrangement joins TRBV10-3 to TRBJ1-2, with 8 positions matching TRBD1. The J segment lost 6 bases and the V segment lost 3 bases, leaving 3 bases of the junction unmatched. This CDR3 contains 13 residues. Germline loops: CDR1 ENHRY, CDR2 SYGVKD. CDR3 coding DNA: TGTGCCATCAGTGATAGACAGGGGCATGGCTACACCTTC. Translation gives CAISDRQGHGYTF.

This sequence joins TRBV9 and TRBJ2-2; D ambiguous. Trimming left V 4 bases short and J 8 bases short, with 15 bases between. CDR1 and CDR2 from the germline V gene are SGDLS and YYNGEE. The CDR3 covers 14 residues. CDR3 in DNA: TGTGCCAGCAGCTACAGATTCGGCCAGGGGGAGCTGTTTTTT. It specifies CASSYRFGQGELFF.

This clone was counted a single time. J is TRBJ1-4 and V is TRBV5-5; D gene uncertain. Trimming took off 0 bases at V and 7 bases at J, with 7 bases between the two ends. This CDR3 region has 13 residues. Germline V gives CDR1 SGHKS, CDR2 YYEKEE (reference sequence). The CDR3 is CASSLDGLEKLFF. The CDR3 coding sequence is TGTGCCAGCAGCTTGGATGGGCTTGAAAAACTGTTTTTT.